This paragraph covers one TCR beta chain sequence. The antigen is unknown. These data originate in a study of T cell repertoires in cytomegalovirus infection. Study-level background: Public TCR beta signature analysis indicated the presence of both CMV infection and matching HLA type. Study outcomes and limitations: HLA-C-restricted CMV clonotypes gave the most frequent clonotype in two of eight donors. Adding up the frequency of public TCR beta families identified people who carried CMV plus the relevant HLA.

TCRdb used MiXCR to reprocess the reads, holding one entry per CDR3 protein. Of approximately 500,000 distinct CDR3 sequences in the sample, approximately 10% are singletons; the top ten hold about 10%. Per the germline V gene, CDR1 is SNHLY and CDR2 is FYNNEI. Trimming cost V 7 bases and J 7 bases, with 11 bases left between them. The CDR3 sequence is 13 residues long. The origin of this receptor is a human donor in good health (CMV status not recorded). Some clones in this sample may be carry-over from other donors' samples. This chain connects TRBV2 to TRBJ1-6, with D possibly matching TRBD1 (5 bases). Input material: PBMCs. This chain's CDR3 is CASMTGGNSPLHF. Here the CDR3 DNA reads TGTGCCAGCATGACTGGGGGAAATTCACCCCTCCACTTT.